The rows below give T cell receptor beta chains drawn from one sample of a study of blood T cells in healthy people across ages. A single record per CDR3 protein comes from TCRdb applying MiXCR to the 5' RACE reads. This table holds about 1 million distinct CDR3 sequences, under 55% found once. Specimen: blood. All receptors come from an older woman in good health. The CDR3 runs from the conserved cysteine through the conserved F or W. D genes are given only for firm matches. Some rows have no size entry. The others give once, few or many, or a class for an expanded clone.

CDR3 DNA: TGTGTCAGCAGCTTAGGGGGCGGGAGGAAGATCAATGAGCAGTTCTTC
CDR3 protein: CVSSLGGGRKINEQFF
clone size: .
V gene: TRBV7-2
J gene: TRBJ2-1
D gene: .

CDR3 DNA: TGTGCCAGCAGTATAGCGGGAGGGAGCTCCTACGGGCAGTACTTC
CDR3 protein: CASSIAGGSSYGQYF
clone size: .
V gene: TRBV12-3/TRBV12-4
J gene: TRBJ2-5
D gene: TRBD2

CDR3 DNA: TGCAGCGTTGACTCGAACACTGAAGCTTTCTTT
CDR3 protein: CSVDSNTEAFF
clone size: .
V gene: TRBV29-1
J gene: TRBJ1-1
D gene: .

CDR3 DNA: TGCAGTGCTGGCGAAGGGGGACAGGGGGCAGGTGGCTACACCTTC
CDR3 protein: CSAGEGGQGAGGYTF
clone size: few
V gene: TRBV20-1
J gene: TRBJ1-2
D gene: TRBD1

CDR3 DNA: TGCAGTGCTCTTGGGACTAGCGGGAACAATGAGCAGTTCTTC
CDR3 protein: CSALGTSGNNEQFF
clone size: .
V gene: TRBV20-1
J gene: TRBJ2-1
D gene: TRBD2

CDR3 DNA: TGCAGTGCTAGAGATTCAACGGTTCGAGGGGGGCGCGGGTACGAGCAGTACTTC
CDR3 protein: CSARDSTVRGGRGYEQYF
clone size: .
V gene: TRBV20-1
J gene: TRBJ2-7
D gene: .

CDR3 DNA: TGTGCCATCCTACCTAGCGGAGGGGGACATAGCACAGATACGCAGTATTTT
CDR3 protein: CAILPSGGGHSTDTQYF
clone size: .
V gene: TRBV10-3
J gene: TRBJ2-3
D gene: .

CDR3 DNA: TGTGCCAGCAGCGCGGCCCCGCCAAGCTCTGGGGCCAACGTCCTGACTTTC
CDR3 protein: CASSAAPPSSGANVLTF
clone size: .
V gene: TRBV9
J gene: TRBJ2-6
D gene: .

CDR3 DNA: TGCGCCAGCAGCCAAGGAGATGGGGACAGCGACGAGCAGTACTTC
CDR3 protein: CASSQGDGDSDEQYF
clone size: .
V gene: TRBV4-1
J gene: TRBJ2-7
D gene: TRBD1

CDR3 DNA: TGTGCCAGCAGCACACAGGGGGCAAACGCCTACGAGCAGTACTTC
CDR3 protein: CASSTQGANAYEQYF
clone size: few
V gene: TRBV21-1
J gene: TRBJ2-7
D gene: .

CDR3 DNA: TGTGCCAGCAGTCCAACCGCCCTTAGCGGGAGAGGCTACGAGCAGTACTTC
CDR3 protein: CASSPTALSGRGYEQYF
clone size: .
V gene: TRBV27
J gene: TRBJ2-7
D gene: TRBD2

CDR3 DNA: TGTGCCACCAGCAGAGATCCCGGGGGTGGCCCCTACAATGAGCAGTTCTTC
CDR3 protein: CATSRDPGGGPYNEQFF
clone size: .
V gene: TRBV15
J gene: TRBJ2-1
D gene: .

CDR3 DNA: TGTGCCATCAGGATGACAGGGTGGGAGACCCAGTACTTC
CDR3 protein: CAIRMTGWETQYF
clone size: few
V gene: TRBV10-3
J gene: TRBJ2-5
D gene: TRBD1

CDR3 DNA: TGCGCCAGCAGCACAGGAAGCTCTGGGGCCAACGTCCTGACTTTC
CDR3 protein: CASSTGSSGANVLTF
clone size: .
V gene: TRBV5-1
J gene: TRBJ2-6
D gene: .

CDR3 DNA: TGTGCCAGCACCCTCGGGACTAGCGGCTACAATGAGCAGTTCTTC
CDR3 protein: CASTLGTSGYNEQFF
clone size: few
V gene: TRBV28
J gene: TRBJ2-1
D gene: TRBD2

CDR3 DNA: TGTGCCAGCAGCTTAGTTGGCCCTAGCGGGAGTGGGGCCTACAATGAGCAGTTCTTC
CDR3 protein: CASSLVGPSGSGAYNEQFF
clone size: few
V gene: TRBV7-6
J gene: TRBJ2-1
D gene: TRBD2

CDR3 DNA: TGTGCCAGCAGCCAATTACCCTACAATGAGCAGTTCTTC
CDR3 protein: CASSQLPYNEQFF
clone size: few
V gene: TRBV14
J gene: TRBJ2-1
D gene: .

CDR3 DNA: TGTGCCAGCAGTGAAGATACCCGAGAGACCCAGTACTTC
CDR3 protein: CASSEDTRETQYF
clone size: .
V gene: TRBV2
J gene: TRBJ2-5
D gene: .

CDR3 DNA: TGCGCCAGCAGCTTGGATTCCCTCCAGGCTGGGGCCAACGTCCTGACTTTC
CDR3 protein: CASSLDSLQAGANVLTF
clone size: .
V gene: TRBV5-1
J gene: TRBJ2-6
D gene: .

CDR3 DNA: TGTGCCAGCCGGAGGAGTGCGAACACTGAAGCTTTCTTT
CDR3 protein: CASRRSANTEAFF
clone size: .
V gene: TRBV6-5
J gene: TRBJ1-1
D gene: .

CDR3 DNA: TGTGCCACCAGCAGCCAGGGGGGGTCCTACAATGAGCAGTTCTTC
CDR3 protein: CATSSQGGSYNEQFF
clone size: .
V gene: TRBV15
J gene: TRBJ2-1
D gene: .

CDR3 DNA: TGTGCCAGCAGCGTGGGACAGAGAGCAACTAATGAAAAACTGTTTTTT
CDR3 protein: CASSVGQRATNEKLFF
clone size: .
V gene: TRBV7-9
J gene: TRBJ1-4
D gene: TRBD1

CDR3 DNA: TGCAGTGCTCTCAAGGTCGGGAGTCCGTCCTACAATGAGCAGTTCTTC
CDR3 protein: CSALKVGSPSYNEQFF
clone size: once
V gene: TRBV20-1
J gene: TRBJ2-1
D gene: .

CDR3 DNA: TGCGCCAGCAGCTTGTCGGGGACAGGACAACAAGAGACCCAGTACTTC
CDR3 protein: CASSLSGTGQQETQYF
clone size: .
V gene: TRBV5-1
J gene: TRBJ2-5
D gene: TRBD1

CDR3 DNA: TGTGCCAGCAGTCCGGGACAGGCCAAAAACATTCAGTACTTC
CDR3 protein: CASSPGQAKNIQYF
clone size: .
V gene: TRBV25-1
J gene: TRBJ2-4
D gene: TRBD1

CDR3 DNA: TGTGCCAGCAGTGTCCTCCCGGGACAGGGTCCCCAGGTCGGGGTTGCGTTCTACAATGAGCAGTTCTTC
CDR3 protein: CASSVLPGQGPQVGVAFYNEQFF
clone size: .
V gene: TRBV12-3/TRBV12-4
J gene: TRBJ2-1
D gene: TRBD1

CDR3 DNA: TGCGCCAGCAGCTTGGAGGTCGGTCCCTACGAGCAGTACTTC
CDR3 protein: CASSLEVGPYEQYF
clone size: few
V gene: TRBV5-1
J gene: TRBJ2-7
D gene: .

CDR3 DNA: TGTGCCAGCAGCCTCGGACGGATTACAGATACGCAGTATTTT
CDR3 protein: CASSLGRITDTQYF
clone size: .
V gene: TRBV3-1
J gene: TRBJ2-3
D gene: .

CDR3 DNA: TGTGCCAGCAGCTCGACAGGGGGACTAGCGCGTGAGCAGTACTTC
CDR3 protein: CASSSTGGLAREQYF
clone size: few
V gene: TRBV7-2
J gene: TRBJ2-7
D gene: .

CDR3 DNA: TGTGCCAGCAGCCGTAATAATTACAGGGGGTTTGAGACCCAGTACTTC
CDR3 protein: CASSRNNYRGFETQYF
clone size: many
V gene: TRBV28
J gene: TRBJ2-5
D gene: TRBD1

CDR3 DNA: TGCGCCAGCAGCCCCCAGACAGGGAATGGCTACACCTTC
CDR3 protein: CASSPQTGNGYTF
clone size: many
V gene: TRBV5-1
J gene: TRBJ1-2
D gene: TRBD1

CDR3 DNA: TGTGCCAGCAGCGTAGGTGGGACCCTCTCCTACGAGCAGTACTTC
CDR3 protein: CASSVGGTLSYEQYF
clone size: few
V gene: TRBV9
J gene: TRBJ2-7
D gene: .

CDR3 DNA: TGTGCCAGCAGTATAGCCTCTGGAAACACCATATATTTT
CDR3 protein: CASSIASGNTIYF
clone size: .
V gene: TRBV6-5
J gene: TRBJ1-3
D gene: .

CDR3 DNA: TGTGCCAGCAGTCAGACGACAGGGAGCTACGAGCAGTACTTC
CDR3 protein: CASSQTTGSYEQYF
clone size: few
V gene: TRBV12-3/TRBV12-4
J gene: TRBJ2-7
D gene: TRBD1

CDR3 DNA: TGTGCCAGCAGTATCGAGACTAGCGGGAGTGAGACCCAGTACTTC
CDR3 protein: CASSIETSGSETQYF
clone size: .
V gene: TRBV12-3/TRBV12-4
J gene: TRBJ2-5
D gene: TRBD2

CDR3 DNA: TGTGCCATCAGTGACGGGGGGCGGAATGAAAAACTGTTTTTT
CDR3 protein: CAISDGGRNEKLFF
clone size: .
V gene: TRBV10-3
J gene: TRBJ1-4
D gene: .

CDR3 DNA: TGTGCCATCAGACCGGGACAGGGCGGGGGAGAGACCCAGTACTTC
CDR3 protein: CAIRPGQGGGETQYF
clone size: .
V gene: TRBV10-3
J gene: TRBJ2-5
D gene: TRBD1

CDR3 DNA: TGCAGCGTCCTAAGCCTCGAGTCTTCACAAGAGACCCAGTACTTC
CDR3 protein: CSVLSLESSQETQYF
clone size: few
V gene: TRBV29-1
J gene: TRBJ2-5
D gene: .

CDR3 DNA: TGTGCCAGCAGCTTCCGGGACAGGAGTCTCGAGCAGTACTTC
CDR3 protein: CASSFRDRSLEQYF
clone size: .
V gene: TRBV5-5
J gene: TRBJ2-7
D gene: TRBD1

CDR3 DNA: TGTGCCAGCAGTGATCAGTTTCTAGATACGCAGTATTTT
CDR3 protein: CASSDQFLDTQYF
clone size: .
V gene: TRBV2
J gene: TRBJ2-3
D gene: .